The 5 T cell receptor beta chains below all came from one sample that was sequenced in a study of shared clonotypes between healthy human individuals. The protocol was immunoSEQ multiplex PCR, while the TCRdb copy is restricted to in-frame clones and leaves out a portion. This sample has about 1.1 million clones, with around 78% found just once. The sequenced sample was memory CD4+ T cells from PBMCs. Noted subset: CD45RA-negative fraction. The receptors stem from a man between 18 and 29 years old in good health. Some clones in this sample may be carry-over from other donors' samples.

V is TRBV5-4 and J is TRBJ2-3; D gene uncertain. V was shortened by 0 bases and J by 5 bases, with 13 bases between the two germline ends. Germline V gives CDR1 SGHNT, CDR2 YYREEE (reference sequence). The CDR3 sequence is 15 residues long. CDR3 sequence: CASSLAKAGGDTQYF. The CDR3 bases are TGTGCCAGCAGCTTGGCAAAGGCAGGTGGAGATACGCAGTATTTT. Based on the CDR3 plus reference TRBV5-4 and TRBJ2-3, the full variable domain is ETGVTQSPTHLIKTRGQQVTLRCSSQSGHNTVSWYQQALGQGPQFIFQYYREEENGRGNFPPRFSGLQFPNYSSELNVNALELDDSALYLCASSLAKAGGDTQYFGPGTRLTVL.

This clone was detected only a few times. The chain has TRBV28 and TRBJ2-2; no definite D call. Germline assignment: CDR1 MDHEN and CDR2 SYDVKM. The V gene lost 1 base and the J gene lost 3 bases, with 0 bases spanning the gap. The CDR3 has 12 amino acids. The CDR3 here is CASSLYTGELFF. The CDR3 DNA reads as TGTGCCAGCAGTTTATACACCGGGGAGCTGTTTTTT.

This CDR3 reads CASRRPESVNTEAFF. The CDR3 DNA follows: TGCGCCAGCCGACGACCCGAATCAGTGAACACTGAAGCTTTCTTT. The J gene is TRBJ1-1, the V gene TRBV5-1; D unresolved. In germline, CDR1 is SGHRS, CDR2 YFSETQ. The V gene lost 7 bases and the J gene lost 0 bases, with 16 bases spanning the gap. The CDR3 sequence is 15 residues long.

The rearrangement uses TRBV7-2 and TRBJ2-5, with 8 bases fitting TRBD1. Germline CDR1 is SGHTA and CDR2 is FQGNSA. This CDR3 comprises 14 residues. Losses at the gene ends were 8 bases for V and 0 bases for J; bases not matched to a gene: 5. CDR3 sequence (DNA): TGTGCCAGCGCAGGGGGCGGAGACCAAGAGACCCAGTACTTC. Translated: CASAGGGDQETQYF.

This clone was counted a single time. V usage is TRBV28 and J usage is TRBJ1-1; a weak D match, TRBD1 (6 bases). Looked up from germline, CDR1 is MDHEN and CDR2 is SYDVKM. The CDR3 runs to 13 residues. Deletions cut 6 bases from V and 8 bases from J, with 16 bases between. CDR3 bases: TGTGCCAGCAGGGATCTGGGGGCGCGGGAAGCTTTCTTT. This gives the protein CASRDLGAREAFF.